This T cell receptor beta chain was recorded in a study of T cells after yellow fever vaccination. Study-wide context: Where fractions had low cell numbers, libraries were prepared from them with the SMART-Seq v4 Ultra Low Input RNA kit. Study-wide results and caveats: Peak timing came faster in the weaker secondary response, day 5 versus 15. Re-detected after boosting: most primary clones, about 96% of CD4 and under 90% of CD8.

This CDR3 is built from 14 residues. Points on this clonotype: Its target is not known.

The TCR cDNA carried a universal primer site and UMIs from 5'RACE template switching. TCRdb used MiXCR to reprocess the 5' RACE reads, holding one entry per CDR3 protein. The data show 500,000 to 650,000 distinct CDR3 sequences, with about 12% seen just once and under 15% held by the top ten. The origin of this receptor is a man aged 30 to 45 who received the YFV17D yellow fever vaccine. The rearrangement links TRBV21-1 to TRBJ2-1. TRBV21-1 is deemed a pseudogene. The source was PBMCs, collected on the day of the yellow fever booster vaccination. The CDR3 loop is CASSNRDSYNEQFF. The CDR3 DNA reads TGTGCCAGCAGTAACAGGGACTCCTACAATGAGCAGTTCTTC.